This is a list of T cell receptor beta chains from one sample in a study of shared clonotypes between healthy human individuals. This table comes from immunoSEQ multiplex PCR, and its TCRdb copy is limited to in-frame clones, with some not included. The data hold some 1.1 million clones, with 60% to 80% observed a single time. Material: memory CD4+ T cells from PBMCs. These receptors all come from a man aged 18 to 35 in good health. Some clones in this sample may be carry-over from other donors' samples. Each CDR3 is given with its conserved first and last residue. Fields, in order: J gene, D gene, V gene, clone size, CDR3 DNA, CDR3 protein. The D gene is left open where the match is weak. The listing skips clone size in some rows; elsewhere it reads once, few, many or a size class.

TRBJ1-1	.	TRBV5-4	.	TGTGCCAGCAGCGTGGAGGGACTGTCCAACACTGAAGCTTTCTTT	CASSVEGLSNTEAFF
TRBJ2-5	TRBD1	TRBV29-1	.	TGCAGCGTACGAGGACAGGGCCAAGAGACCCAGTACTTC	CSVRGQGQETQYF
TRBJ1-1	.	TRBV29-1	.	TGCAGCGTTGTACGAGGGGCGGCCGACGGAGCTTTCTTT	CSVVRGAADGAFF
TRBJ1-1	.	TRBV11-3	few	TGTGCCAGCAGCTCCGGACAGAATTATGAAGCTTTCTTT	CASSSGQNYEAFF
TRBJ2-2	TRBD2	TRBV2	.	TGTGCCAGCGGGCGGGAGGGCATCAACACCGGGGAGCTGTTTTTT	CASGREGINTGELFF
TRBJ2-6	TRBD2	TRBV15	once	TGTGCCACCAGCGGGGGAGCGGGAGCTGGGGCCAACGTCCTGACTTTC	CATSGGAGAGANVLTF
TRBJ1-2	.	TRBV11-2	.	TGTGCCAGCAGCCGGAACACAGGGGGCTACACCTTC	CASSRNTGGYTF
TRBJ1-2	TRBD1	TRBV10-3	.	TGTGCCATCAGATCCCCCCCAGGGGGCGGCTATGGCTACACCTTC	CAIRSPPGGGYGYTF
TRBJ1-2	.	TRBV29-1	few	TGCAGCGTGTTCCGTTTCGACGGCTATGGCTACACCTTC	CSVFRFDGYGYTF
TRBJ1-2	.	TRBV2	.	TGTGCCAGCAGTGAGGGAGGCTGGGCGCTTAACTATGGCTACACCTTC	CASSEGGWALNYGYTF
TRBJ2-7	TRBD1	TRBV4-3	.	TGCGCCAGCAGCCAAGGAAGGACAGGACGGGGCTACGAGCAGTACTTC	CASSQGRTGRGYEQYF
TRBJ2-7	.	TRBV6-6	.	TGTGCCAGCAGTTACTCGGGTCCTTTAGGCTACGAGCAGTACTTC	CASSYSGPLGYEQYF
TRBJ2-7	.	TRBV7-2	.	TGTGCCAGCAGCTTAGCGCCAGGGACTCCCTACGAGCAGTACTTC	CASSLAPGTPYEQYF
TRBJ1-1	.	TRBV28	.	TGTGCCAGCAGTTTGGTTTCAGACACTGAAGCTTTCTTT	CASSLVSDTEAFF
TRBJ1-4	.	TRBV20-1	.	TGCAGTGCTTATAACGGAGAAAAACTGTTTTTT	CSAYNGEKLFF
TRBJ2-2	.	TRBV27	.	TGTGCCAGCAGTTTTTCGGGGAGGAACACCGGGGAGCTGTTTTTT	CASSFSGRNTGELFF